The 15 T cell receptor beta chains below were found in one sample sequenced in a study of T cells of healthy individuals. One entry per CDR3 protein, called by TCRdb with MiXCR from the 5' RACE reads. This sample has 95,000 to 100,000 distinct CDR3 sequences, with 17% found just once. All receptors come from a human donor in good health.

This clonotype was seen repeatedly, ten times or more. The chain recombines TRBV11-2 with TRBJ1-6; D remains unclear. The V gene's germline CDR1 is SGHAT and CDR2 FQNNGV. The germline V and J ends were trimmed by 5 bases and 6 bases, with 14 bases remaining between them. This CDR3 comprises 15 residues. This chain's CDR3 is CASSPRRASNSPLHF. In nucleotides, the CDR3 is TGTGCCAGCAGCCCGCGTCGGGCCTCTAATTCACCCCTCCACTTT.

This clonotype was recorded many times. The chain is built from TRBV18 and TRBJ2-1; D unresolved. Trimming took off 0 bases at V and 2 bases at J, with 8 bases between the two ends. The CDR3 contains 15 residues. Germline values: CDR1 KGHSH, CDR2 LQKENI. The CDR3 coding sequence is TGTGCCAGCTCACCACCGGGTCCAGCCTACAATGAGCAGTTCTTC. As protein: CASSPPGPAYNEQFF.

The chain carries TRBV9 and TRBJ2-1; perhaps D is TRBD1 or TRBD2 (6 bases each). Germline lookup yields CDR1 SGDLS and CDR2 YYNGEE. The CDR3 consists of 15 residues. Trimming took off 5 bases at V and 0 bases at J, with 12 bases between the two ends. The CDR3 is CASSEGGSSYNEQFF. CDR3 coding DNA: TGTGCCAGCAGTGAGGGGGGCAGCTCCTACAATGAGCAGTTCTTC.

V and J are TRBV2 and TRBJ2-3; D is perhaps TRBD1 or TRBD2 (5 bases each). With 8 bases removed from V and 5 bases from J, the gap between germline ends came to 5 bases. There are 10 residues in the CDR3. Germline CDR1 is SNHLY and CDR2 is FYNNEI. This CDR3 is CASGGDTQYF. CDR3 coding DNA: TGTGCCAGCGGGGGAGATACGCAGTATTTT.

J is TRBJ2-2 and V is TRBV9; D is unclear. Deletions cut 0 bases from V and 8 bases from J, with 5 bases between. The germline V gene encodes CDR1 SGDLS and CDR2 YYNGEE. This CDR3 comprises 12 residues. This chain's CDR3 is CASSVGKGELFF. The CDR3 coding sequence is TGTGCCAGCAGCGTAGGGAAAGGGGAGCTGTTTTTT.

The gene calls are TRBV14 and TRBJ1-1; weak D call: TRBD1 (5 bases). Trimming cost V 6 bases and J 1 base, with 21 bases left between them. The germline gives CDR1 SGHDN, CDR2 FVKESK. The CDR3 has 17 amino acids. The DNA for the CDR3 is TGTGCCAGCAGGGAATTGGACATCTTCGATCGGAACACTGAAGCTTTCTTT. Protein sequence: CASRELDIFDRNTEAFF.

This clonotype was seen more than once but under ten times. The rearrangement links TRBV20-1 to TRBJ2-7; 9 bases align to TRBD1. V trimming: 4 bases; J trimming: 4 bases; junction bases outside the gene matches: 8. The CDR3 runs to 14 residues. The germline V gene has CDR1 DFQATT and CDR2 SNEGSKA (reference sequence). The CDR3 DNA reads as TGCAGTGCTACAACCGGGACAGGGAAGTACGAGCAGTACTTC. Its translation is CSATTGTGKYEQYF.

This clonotype was found a few times. The CDR3 sequence is CASSLAAYEQYF. The DNA for the CDR3 is TGTGCCAGCAGCTTAGCAGCTTACGAGCAGTACTTC. The chain employs TRBV11-2 and TRBJ2-7, with D hard to call. Deletions cut 1 base from V and 4 bases from J, with 5 bases between. Germline-derived CDR1 and CDR2 are SGHAT and FQNNGV. The CDR3 runs to 12 residues. Based on the CDR3 plus reference TRBV11-2 and TRBJ2-7, the full variable domain is EAGVAQSPRYKIIEKRQSVAFWCNPISGHATLYWYQQILGQGPKLLIQFQNNGVVDDSQLPKDRFSAERLKGVDSTLKIQPAKLEDSAVYLCASSLAAYEQYFGPGTRLTVT.

This clonotype has just a few counts. The chain couples TRBV10-3 to TRBJ1-5; a possible D gene is TRBD1 (5 bases). Trimming shortened V by 0 bases and J by 2 bases, and 11 bases separated the two germline ends. This CDR3 is built from 16 residues. Germline loops: CDR1 ENHRY, CDR2 SYGVKD. The CDR3 protein is CAISESMSRGNQPQHF. Here the CDR3 DNA reads TGTGCCATCAGTGAGTCAATGAGCAGGGGCAATCAGCCCCAGCATTTT.

The chain joins TRBV28 to TRBJ1-3, with D perhaps TRBD1 (5 bases). Germline V gene sequence: CDR1 MDHEN, CDR2 SYDVKM. This CDR3 contains 15 residues. V was clipped by 5 bases and J by 4 bases, with 15 bases between them. This chain's CDR3 is CASSRDPRSGNTIYF. For the CDR3, the DNA is TGTGCCAGCAGTCGGGACCCAAGATCCGGAAACACCATATATTTT.

This clonotype appeared many times. The genes are TRBV6-5 and TRBJ1-4, with D possibly being TRBD1 (6 bases). In germline, CDR1 is MNHEY, CDR2 SVGAGI. The CDR3 covers 15 residues. Trimming took 7 bases from V and 7 from J, leaving 19 bases between them. CDR3: CASTRGAGEGEKLFF. The DNA for the CDR3 is TGTGCCAGCACCCGGGGGGCAGGAGAAGGTGAAAAACTGTTTTTT.

Only a few counts were recorded for this clonotype. This chain uses TRBV24-1 with TRBJ1-2; no clear D gene. Trimming stripped 0 bases from V and 5 bases from J, with 6 bases between. CDR1 is KGHDR, CDR2 SFDVKD, per germline. This CDR3 has 13 residues. This CDR3 reads CATSDLGNYGYTF. The DNA of the CDR3 is TGTGCCACCAGTGATTTGGGGAATTATGGCTACACCTTC.

In the case of this clonotype: This may come from a read error, since a much larger clone is one base off. The rearrangement links TRBV29-1 to TRBJ1-2; 8 bases align to TRBD1. The CDR3 extends over 15 amino acids. The germline V gene encodes CDR1 SQVTM and CDR2 ANQGSEA. For the CDR3, the DNA is TGCAGCGTTGGGGGTTCCGGGACAGGTGTCTATGGCTTCACCTTC. Its translation: CSVGGSGTGVYGFTF. Using reference TRBV29-1 and TRBJ1-2 for the parts outside the CDR3, the full variable domain is SAVISQKPSRDICQRGTSLTIQCQVDSQVTMMFWYRQQPGQSLTLIATANQGSEATYESGFVIDKFPISRPNLTFSTLTVSNMSPEDSSIYLCSVGGSGTGVYGFTFGSGTRLTVV.

In this sample, this clonotype turned up many times. The rearrangement links TRBV15 to TRBJ2-7; 8 bases map to TRBD1. The CDR3 covers 17 residues. Per germline, CDR1 LNHNV and CDR2 YYDKDF (reference sequence). V lost 1 base and J lost 4; bases outside the gene matches: 12. CDR3 sequence reads: CATSRARDDRGRYEQYF. CDR3 nucleotides: TGTGCCACCAGCAGAGCGAGGGACGACAGGGGTAGATACGAGCAGTACTTC. The full variable domain, in which reference TRBV15 and TRBJ2-7 provide the parts outside the CDR3, is DAMVIQNPRYQVTQFGKPVTLSCSQTLNHNVMYWYQQKSSQAPKLLFHYYDKDFNNEADTPDNFQSRRPNTSFCFLDIRSPGLGDTAMYLCATSRARDDRGRYEQYFGPGTRLTVT.

This clonotype was seen many times. The chain has TRBV20-1 and TRBJ1-2; D ambiguous. This CDR3 has 13 amino acids. V shed 0 bases and J shed 8 bases, with 13 bases lying between them. Germline V gene sequence: CDR1 DFQATT, CDR2 SNEGSKA (reference sequence). CDR3 loop: CSARDPGREGYTF. DNA for the CDR3: TGCAGTGCTAGAGATCCAGGAAGAGAAGGCTACACCTTC.